Listed here are 17 T cell receptor beta chains from one sample, sequenced in a study of post-analysis software for immune sequencing data. Overall study results and limits: Compared with controls, patients had more of about 5 TRBV segments, including TRBV5-6, TRBV5-1 and TRBV20-1.

For these TCRs, the target antigens are not known. Built from TCR beta cDNA, the libraries had unique molecular identifiers in them. Via MiXCR, TCRdb re-called the PCR reads, giving one row per CDR3 protein. The sample holds roughly 540,000 distinct CDR3 sequences, about a third seen once. What was sequenced was blood. The receptors come from a girl under 18 with multiple sclerosis.

The rearrangement joins TRBV12-3 or TRBV12-4 to TRBJ1-4, with D tentatively TRBD1 (5 bases). The V and J ends lost 1 base and 2 bases respectively, with 11 bases between them. This CDR3 has 16 residues. The CDR3 DNA is TGTGCCAGCAGTTTAGGGCAGGGTTGGACTAATGAAAAACTGTTTTTT. Amino acid sequence: CASSLGQGWTNEKLFF.

This chain uses TRBV7-2 with TRBJ2-7; D is possibly TRBD1 or TRBD2 (5 bases each). The end of the DNA fits TRBJ2-5 better, so the J call may be wrong. CDR3 length: 15 residues. Looked up from germline, CDR1 is SGHTA and CDR2 is FQGNSA. CDR3 sequence (DNA): TGTGCCAGCAGCCCCGGGACGACCCCTGTGGAGACCCAGTACTTC. Its protein product is CASSPGTTPVETQYF.

This clonotype has more than one count but fewer than ten. The chain joins TRBV11-2 to TRBJ2-3; the D call may be TRBD1 or TRBD2 (5 bases each). Germline V lookup: CDR1 SGHAT, CDR2 FQNNGV. Between the trimmed V and J ends, which lost 3 bases and 0 bases, there was a span of 16 bases. The CDR3 runs 17 residues. CDR3 nucleotide sequence: TGTGCCAGCAGCTTTGGGGGAACATTGTCTAGCACAGATACGCAGTATTTT. This codes for CASSFGGTLSSTDTQYF.

This clonotype appeared a few times. V usage is TRBV7-9 and J usage is TRBJ2-5; D is unclear. The ends were cut back, 7 bases at V and 5 bases at J, with 17 bases in the middle. The length of the CDR3 is 14 residues. In germline, CDR1 is SEHNR, CDR2 FQNEAQ (reference sequence). This chain's CDR3 is CASTLDTFGETQYF. Written as DNA, the CDR3 is TGTGCCAGCACCCTTGACACGTTCGGGGAGACCCAGTACTTC.

As for this clonotype: Relative to the germline gene, one junction end is altered; a read error may explain this. The chain combines TRBV6-6 with TRBJ1-3; D gene ambiguous. This CDR3 has 13 residues. The germline V gene has CDR1 MNHNY and CDR2 SVGAGI (reference sequence). Here the CDR3 DNA reads TGTGCCAGCAAGCACTCTTCTGAAAACACCATATATTTT. Its translation is CASKHSSENTIYF.

In its sample, this clonotype was seen once. Just one base apart from a much larger clone, this may be a read error. V and J are TRBV5-1 and TRBJ2-2; possibly TRBD2 for D (5 bases). The length of the CDR3 is 15 residues. CDR1 and CDR2 (germline): SGHRS, YFSETQ. In DNA, the CDR3 is TGCGCCGGCAGCTTGGACGGGGCGAACACCGGGGAGCTGTTTTTT. Translation gives CAGSLDGANTGELFF. The variable domain in full, with the rest retrieved from reference TRBV5-1 and TRBJ2-2, is KAGVTQTPRYLIKTRGQQVTLSCSPISGHRSVSWYQQTPGQGLQFLFEYFSETQRNKGNFPGRFSGRQFSNSRSEMNVSTLELGDSALYLCAGSLDGANTGELFFGEGSRLTVL.

Worth noting for this clonotype: A much larger clone sits a single nucleotide away, making a read error possible. The rearrangement uses TRBV20-1 and TRBJ2-3; 8 bases match TRBD2. The CDR3 has 13 residues. V gave up 6 bases and J gave up 5 bases; unmatched junction bases: 7. Looked up from germline, CDR1 is DFQATT and CDR2 is SNEGSKA (reference sequence). CDR3: CSARSGGIDTQYF. CDR3 bases: TGCAGTGCGAGAAGCGGGGGCATAGATACGCAGTATTTT.

The chain uses TRBV28 and TRBJ1-6; the D gene is possibly TRBD1 (5 bases). The V end lost 5 bases, the J end lost 8 bases, and 16 bases lay between the germline ends. CDR1 and CDR2 (germline): MDHEN, SYDVKM. The CDR3 covers 15 residues. The CDR3 nucleotides are TGTGCCAGCAGTCCAACGGCGAAAGGGGATTCACCCCTCCACTTT. This translates into CASSPTAKGDSPLHF.

Only a few counts were recorded for this clonotype. This chain uses TRBV13 with TRBJ2-1; D perhaps matches TRBD2 (6 bases). Germline CDR1 is PRHDT and CDR2 is FYEKMQ (reference sequence). The CDR3 runs 17 residues. The germline V and J ends were trimmed by 0 bases and 0 bases, with 12 bases remaining between them. DNA for the CDR3: TGTGCCAGCAGCTTAGGTTGGCGGGGAAGCTCCTACAATGAGCAGTTCTTC. Translated, it gives CASSLGWRGSSYNEQFF.

This clonotype was observed a few times. J is TRBJ2-3 and V is TRBV20-1, with D possibly TRBD2 on 6 matching bases. This CDR3 has 13 residues. Germline CDR1 reads DFQATT; CDR2 reads SNEGSKA (reference sequence). V was cut by 4 bases and J by 2 bases, with 10 bases left in between. DNA of the CDR3: TGCAGTGCTACCGGACTAACCACAGATACGCAGTATTTT. The encoded protein is CSATGLTTDTQYF.

This clonotype occurred a few times. The rearrangement links TRBV5-1 to TRBJ2-1; 8 nucleotides agree with TRBD1. With 0 bases clipped from V and 6 bases from J, the junction kept 5 bases outside the gene matches. Per germline, CDR1 SGHRS and CDR2 YFSETQ. The CDR3 is 15 amino acids. The CDR3 sequence is CASSLGTGPSNEQFF. The CDR3 DNA sequence: TGCGCCAGCAGCTTGGGGACAGGGCCGTCCAATGAGCAGTTCTTC. The complete variable domain, with remaining parts taken from reference TRBV5-1 and TRBJ2-1, reads KAGVTQTPRYLIKTRGQQVTLSCSPISGHRSVSWYQQTPGQGLQFLFEYFSETQRNKGNFPGRFSGRQFSNSRSEMNVSTLELGDSALYLCASSLGTGPSNEQFFGPGTRLTVL.

In its sample, this clonotype was seen a few times. The rearrangement joins TRBV6-5 to TRBJ2-4; D possibly matches TRBD1 or TRBD2 (5 bases each). Per germline, CDR1 MNHEY and CDR2 SVGAGI. The CDR3 extends over 16 amino acids. V was clipped by 6 bases and J by 4 bases, with 19 bases between them. The CDR3 loop is CASSPFPGTAKNIQYF. CDR3 nucleotides: TGTGCCAGCAGCCCTTTCCCCGGGACGGCAAAAAACATTCAGTACTTC.

The chain uses TRBV27 and TRBJ2-3, with no clear D. The CDR3 has 12 amino acids. The V end was cut by 5 bases, the J end by 4 bases, with 7 bases between. Germline CDR1 reads MNHEY; CDR2 reads SMNVEV (reference sequence). The CDR3 is CASSPRPDTQYF. DNA for the CDR3: TGTGCCAGCAGTCCTCGTCCAGATACGCAGTATTTT.

The chain joins TRBV12-5 to TRBJ1-1; maybe TRBD1 (5 bases). Germline V gene lookup returns CDR1 LGHNT and CDR2 FRNRAP. The CDR3 is 16 amino acids. V was pared by 6 bases and J by 0 bases, with 17 bases between. Here the CDR3 reads CASGRGSGPMNTEAFF. CDR3 nucleotide sequence: TGTGCTAGTGGGCGGGGGTCCGGACCGATGAACACTGAAGCTTTCTTT. The variable domain in full, with the rest retrieved from reference TRBV12-5 and TRBJ1-1, is DARVTQTPRHKVTEMGQEVTMRCQPILGHNTVFWYRQTMMQGLELLAYFRNRAPLDDSGMPKDRFSAEMPDATLATLKIQPSEPRDSAVYFCASGRGSGPMNTEAFFGQGTRLTVV.

V and J are TRBV6-5 and TRBJ2-7; D gene uncertain. The V gene's germline CDR1 is MNHEY and CDR2 SVGAGI. V was pared by 6 bases and J by 4 bases, with 7 bases between. The CDR3 contains 11 residues. CDR3 DNA sequence: TGTGCCAGCAGAACTCCGTACGAGCAGTACTTC. This translates into CASRTPYEQYF.

In this sample, this clonotype turned up a few times. The genes are TRBV7-2 and TRBJ1-2, with D unclear. Deletions cut 1 base from V and 4 bases from J, with 10 bases between. Germline CDR1 SGHTA, CDR2 FQGNSA. This CDR3 has 14 residues. CDR3 residues: CASSLGRGFYGYTF. The CDR3 bases are TGTGCCAGCAGCTTAGGACGCGGGTTCTATGGCTACACCTTC. Full variable domain (remainder filled in from reference TRBV7-2 and TRBJ1-2): GAGVSQSPSNKVTEKGKDVELRCDPISGHTALYWYRQSLGQGLEFLIYFQGNSAPDKSGLPSDRFSAERTGGSVSTLTIQRTQQEDSAVYLCASSLGRGFYGYTFGSGTRLTVV.

This clonotype was seen at least ten times. The V call is TRBV4-1, the J call TRBJ1-5; perhaps TRBD1 as D (5 bases). Trimming pared 3 bases from V and 1 base from J, leaving 7 bases between. The CDR3 has 14 amino acids. Germline V CDR1 and CDR2: MGHRA, YSYEKL. The CDR3 DNA follows: TGCGCCAGCAGCCAGGGGGGGAGCAATCAGCCCCAGCATTTT. Protein sequence: CASSQGGSNQPQHF.